Sequencing of this T cell receptor beta chain was carried out in a study of cytomegalovirus exposure and HLA in healthy donors. Study outcomes and limitations: Earlier results showed most TCR beta V segments being productive about 87% or about 30% of the time.

The PCR made use of 60 Vbeta and 13 Jbeta primers. TCRdb keeps only in-frame clones here, not all; method: immunoSEQ multiplex PCR. The profile shows 90,000 to 110,000 clones, around 70% of them singletons. As concerns this clone: Its antigen is still unknown.

Germline V gives CDR1 SNHLY, CDR2 FYNNEI. Losses at the gene ends were 0 bases for V and 7 bases for J; bases not matched to a gene: 5. The CDR3 consists of 14 residues. Sequencing used PBMCs. This TCR was recovered from a woman in her 70s in good health and CMV-seropositive. The V gene is TRBV2, the J gene TRBJ1-1, with 7 bases aligning to TRBD1. Here the CDR3 reads CASSEALRTGEAFF. The CDR3 DNA reads as TGTGCCAGCAGTGAAGCGCTACGGACAGGTGAAGCTTTCTTT.